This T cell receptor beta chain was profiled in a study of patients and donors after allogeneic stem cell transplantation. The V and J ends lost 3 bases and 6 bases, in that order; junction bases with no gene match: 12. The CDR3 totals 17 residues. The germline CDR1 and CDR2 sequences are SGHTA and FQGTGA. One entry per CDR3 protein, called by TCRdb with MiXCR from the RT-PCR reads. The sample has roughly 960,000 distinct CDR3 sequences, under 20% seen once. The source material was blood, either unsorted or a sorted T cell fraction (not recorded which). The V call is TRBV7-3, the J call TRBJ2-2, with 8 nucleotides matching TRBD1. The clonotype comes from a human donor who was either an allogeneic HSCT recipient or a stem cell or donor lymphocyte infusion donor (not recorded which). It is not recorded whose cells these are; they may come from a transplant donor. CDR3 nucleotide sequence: TGTGCCAGCAGCTTTCCCAGGACAGGGCCTGGGGCCGGGGAGCTGTTTTTT. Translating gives CASSFPRTGPGAGELFF. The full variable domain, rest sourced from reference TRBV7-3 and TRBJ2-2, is GAGVSQTPSNKVTEKGKYVELRCDPISGHTALYWYRQSLGQGPEFLIYFQGTGAADDSGLPNDRFFAVRPEGSVSTLKIQRTERGDSAVYLCASSFPRTGPGAGELFFGEGSRLTVL.